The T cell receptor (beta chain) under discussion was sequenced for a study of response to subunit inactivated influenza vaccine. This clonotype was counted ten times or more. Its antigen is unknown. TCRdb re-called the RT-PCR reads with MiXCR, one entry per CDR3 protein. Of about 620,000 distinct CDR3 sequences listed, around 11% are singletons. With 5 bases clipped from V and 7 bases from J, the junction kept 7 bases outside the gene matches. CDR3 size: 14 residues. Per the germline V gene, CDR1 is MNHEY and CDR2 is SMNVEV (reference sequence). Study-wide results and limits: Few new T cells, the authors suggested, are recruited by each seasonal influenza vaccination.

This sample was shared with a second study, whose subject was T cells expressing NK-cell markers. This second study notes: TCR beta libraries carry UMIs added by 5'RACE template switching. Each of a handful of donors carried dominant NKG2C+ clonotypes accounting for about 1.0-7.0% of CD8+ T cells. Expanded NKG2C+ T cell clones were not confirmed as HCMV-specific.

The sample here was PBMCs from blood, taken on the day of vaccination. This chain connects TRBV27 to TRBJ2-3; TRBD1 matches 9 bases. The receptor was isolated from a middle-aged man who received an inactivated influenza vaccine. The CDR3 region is CASSRTGEGNTQYF. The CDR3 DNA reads TGTGCCAGCAGTAGGACAGGGGAGGGCAATACGCAGTATTTT.